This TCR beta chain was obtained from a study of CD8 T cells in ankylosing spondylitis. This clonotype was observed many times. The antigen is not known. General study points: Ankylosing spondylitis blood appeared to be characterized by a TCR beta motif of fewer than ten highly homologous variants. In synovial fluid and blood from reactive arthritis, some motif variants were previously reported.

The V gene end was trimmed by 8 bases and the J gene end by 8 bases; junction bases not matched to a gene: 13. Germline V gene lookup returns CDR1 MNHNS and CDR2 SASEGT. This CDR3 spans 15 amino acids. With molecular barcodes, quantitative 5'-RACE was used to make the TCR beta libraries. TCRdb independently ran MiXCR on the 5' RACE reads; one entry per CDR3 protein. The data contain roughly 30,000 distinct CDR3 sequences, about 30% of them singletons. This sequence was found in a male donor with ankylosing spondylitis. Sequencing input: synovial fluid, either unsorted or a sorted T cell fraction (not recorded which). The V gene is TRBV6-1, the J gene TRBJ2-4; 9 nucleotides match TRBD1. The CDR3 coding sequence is TGTGCCAGCTACGGGAGAGACAGGGGGGGAGACATTCAGTACTTC. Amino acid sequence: CASYGRDRGGDIQYF.